This TCR beta chain was identified during a study of T cells in Graves' hyperthyroidism and ophthalmopathy (dated by TCRdb to between 2018 and 2021). For the study in its entirety: Peripheral blood was sampled at the time of initial diagnosis, prior to any treatment. A discovery cohort of around 100 patients, roughly 40 with Graves' ophthalmopathy and more than 55 with stable Graves' hyperthyroidism, was used to find distinguishing TCR V-J signatures. An independent validation cohort of 18 to 20 hyperthyroidism patients and 17 patients who later progressed to ophthalmopathy tested prospective prediction of ophthalmopathy. The roughly 100 discovery patients were randomly divided into training and test sets at a 7:3 ratio. The study also compared thyroid tissue and blood T-cell repertoires from a handful of Graves' hyperthyroidism patients. Once sampling was done, hyperthyroidism patients were given methimazole at a starting dose of 30 mg daily, whereas ophthalmopathy patients were given high-dose intravenous methylprednisolone. The paper reports TCR Vbeta CDR3 sequencing of roughly 140 peripheral blood samples: around 45 ophthalmopathy, 70 to 85 hyperthyroidism and about 17 progressor patients.

General findings and caveats noted by the study authors: In validation, progression to ophthalmopathy was predicted by the model with 55% to 71% sensitivity and 72.22% specificity, a median of around 5.9 months before onset. A 13 V-J signature model separated ophthalmopathy from stable hyperthyroidism, with 87.88% sensitivity and around 84% specificity in cross-validation and 80%/75% in testing. Most expanded thyroid clonotypes (frequency above 0.001) were also detected in blood, a finding suggesting that blood repertoires may reflect thyroid immune responses. Sample size was not statistically predetermined, and investigators were not blinded to group allocation.

The CDR3 goes from the cysteine to the phenylalanine over 12 residues. Just the 36-base CDR3 DNA is kept, in frame starting at base 1. A distance of 12 bases separates the germline ends of V and J, which lose 10 bases and 8 bases respectively. CDR1 MNHEY and CDR2 SVGEGT are derived from the germline V gene. Amplification of TCR beta CDR3 regions was carried out from RNA transcripts. For the first round of RT-PCR on the TCR CDR3, the HTBI primer set was used together with the Qiagen OneStep RT-PCR kit. Libraries were constructed in a second round of multiplex PCR, after which size selection and purification were performed. The libraries were sequenced on an Illumina HiSeq2000 using paired-end 100 bp reads. For the original study's pipeline: SOAPnuke was used to process the raw data, removing reads that contained adapters or uncalled bases, had a mean Phred below 15, or lacked an exact match to the constant primer or identifier. COPE v1.2.5 was used to merge high-quality paired reads, and clonotypes were defined as unique nucleotide sequences. MiTCR v1.1 was used to align the clonotypes against IMGT TRBV, TRBD and TRBJ reference segments. Analysis was restricted to V-J combinations with a frequency above 0.0001, which covered roughly 99% of repertoires. A TCS score was defined as the ratio between F50 (clonal expansion) and ExV (chaos), using BLOSUM62-based TCRdist between CDR3 peptides within each V-J. Welch's t-statistics and random forest reduced fewer than 550 V-J features to 13, which were used in a naive Bayes classifier (R e1071). TCRdb reran the public reads through fastp at Q25 and MiXCR, keeping productive beta chains. Each entry is one CDR3 protein sequence, shown with its most common DNA and genes. The V and J calls come from TCRdb's annotation, not from the publication. The sample includes under 400,000 distinct CDR3 sequences, with 21% observed a single time. Around 48% of the sample is held by the ten biggest clonotypes.

With regard to this clonotype: What antigen it recognizes has not been identified. No much larger clone is present one base from it, and per-base qualities are unavailable.

Graves' hyperthyroidism was defined as stable when no progression to ophthalmopathy occurred over 18 months of follow-up. The hyperthyroidism patients were between 18 and 65 years old and newly diagnosed, with a disease duration of less than 2 months. Any patient with an uncontrolled infection, another autoimmune disease, pregnancy or lactation was excluded. Diagnoses were based on clinical symptoms, serum thyroxine and TRAb, thyroid ultrasound and orbital computed tomography. Ficoll-Paque density gradient centrifugation was used to isolate PBMCs from 9.5 to 10 ml of fresh peripheral blood. Total RNA was extracted with Trizol reagent, and quality was checked on an Agilent 2100 Bioanalyzer.

The TCR was taken from a woman in her forties or fifties with Graves' hyperthyroidism. This chain is built from TRBV6-2 or TRBV6-3 and TRBJ1-6; no D gene can be assigned with confidence. The sample taken for sequencing was blood. The CDR3 region reads CAIRSGDSPLHF. Read as DNA, the sequence is TGTGCCATCCGCAGTGGGGATTCACCCCTCCACTTT.